This T cell receptor beta chain was sequenced in a study of tumour-infiltrating T cells in Burkitt lymphoma. Study summary: Overall and progression-free survival were predicted by productive clonality.

CDR3 size: 14 residues. The germline gives CDR1 SGHRS, CDR2 YFSETQ. V was trimmed by 0 bases and J by 4 bases, leaving 10 bases between them. Assay used: immunoSEQ multiplex PCR; TCRdb lists only in-frame clones, some missing. The sample consists of fewer than 8,000 clones, about 17% of them appearing once. This sequence was found in a human donor with diffuse large B-cell lymphoma. Sequenced material: tumor tissue. The gene calls are TRBV5-1 and TRBJ1-1; D possibly corresponds to TRBD1 (5 bases). The CDR3 loop reads CASSLEGLATEAFF. DNA of the CDR3: TGCGCCAGCAGCTTGGAGGGACTCGCCACTGAAGCTTTCTTT.